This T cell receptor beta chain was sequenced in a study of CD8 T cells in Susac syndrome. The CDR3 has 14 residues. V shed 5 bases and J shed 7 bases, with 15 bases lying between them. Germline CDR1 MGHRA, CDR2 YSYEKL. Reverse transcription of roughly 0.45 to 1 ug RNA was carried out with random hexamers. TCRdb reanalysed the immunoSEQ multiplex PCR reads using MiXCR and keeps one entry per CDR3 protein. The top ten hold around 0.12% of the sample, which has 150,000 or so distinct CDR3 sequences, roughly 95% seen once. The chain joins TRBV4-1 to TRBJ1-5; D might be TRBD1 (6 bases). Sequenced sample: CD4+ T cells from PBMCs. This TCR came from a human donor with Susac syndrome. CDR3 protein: CASSTWVQGQPQHF. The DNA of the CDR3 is TGCGCCAGCAGCACCTGGGTCCAGGGGCAGCCCCAGCATTTT.